Listed here are 4 T cell receptor beta chains from one sample, sequenced in a study of PD-1 blockade in classical Hodgkin lymphoma. Here immunoSEQ multiplex PCR was the method, and the copy in TCRdb shows in-frame clones only, minus some. The data hold fewer than 25,000 clones, with roughly 90% observed a single time. Time point in this sample: cycle 4 day 1 (C4D1), after more than 5 weeks of nivolumab. The patients all showed relapse after autologous stem cell transplantation, while their brentuximab vedotin exposure varied. Sample: peripheral blood mononuclear cells (PBMCs), taken before the fourth cycle of nivolumab. The receptors shown here come from a human donor with classical Hodgkin lymphoma.

This clone appeared a single time. The V call is TRBV15, the J call TRBJ1-6; weak D call: TRBD1 (6 bases). This CDR3 has 14 residues. V was cut by 0 bases and J by 9 bases, with 9 bases left in between. Germline assignment: CDR1 LNHNV and CDR2 YYDKDF (reference sequence). The CDR3 spells CATSRDNRASPLHF. The CDR3 region has the DNA TGTGCCACCAGCAGAGATAACAGGGCTTCACCCCTCCACTTT.

About this clone: Other nucleotide sequences in the sample specify the same CDR3. J is TRBJ2-3 and V is TRBV5-1, with D hard to call. With 3 bases removed from V and 1 base from J, the gap between germline ends came to 6 bases. The CDR3 runs 13 residues. Per the germline V gene, CDR1 is SGHRS and CDR2 is YFSETQ. In DNA, the CDR3 is TGCGCCAGCAGCTCCCGTCGCACAGATACGCAGTATTTT. This codes for CASSSRRTDTQYF.

The CDR3 region has the DNA TGTGCCAGCAGCAAAATGGGACTAGCGGGGACAAATGAGCAGTTCTTC. This encodes CASSKMGLAGTNEQFF. This chain uses TRBV7-2 with TRBJ2-1; 13 bases match TRBD2. Trimming at V came to 5 bases and at J to 7 bases, leaving 8 bases not matched to a gene. Germline V gene data show CDR1 as SGHTA and CDR2 as FQGNSA. The CDR3 extends over 16 amino acids.

The chain recombines TRBV7-2 with TRBJ2-3, with D unresolved. The CDR3 is made up of 14 amino acids. The V end was cut by 1 base, the J end by 4 bases, with 9 bases between. Germline loops: CDR1 SGHTA, CDR2 FQGNSA. Here the CDR3 reads CASSLDGDPDTQYF. The CDR3 DNA sequence: TGTGCCAGCAGCTTAGACGGCGATCCAGATACGCAGTATTTT.